What follows describes a single T cell receptor beta chain. This sample is part of a study of control samples from healthy donors and cancer patients. The CDR3 is 14 amino acids. The V end lost 0 bases, the J end lost 4 bases, and 8 bases lay between the germline ends. Germline V CDR1 and CDR2: SGHDT, YYEEEE. Assay used: immunoSEQ multiplex PCR; TCRdb lists only in-frame clones, some missing. The sample records some 100,000 clones, roughly 92% being singletons. This receptor was taken from a human donor in good health. The donor label of this sample is uncertain. Source material: blood. V and J are TRBV5-6 and TRBJ1-3; no clear D gene. The CDR3 is CASSLVTFGNTIYF. The CDR3 DNA follows: TGTGCCAGCAGCTTGGTCACATTCGGAAACACCATATATTTT.